This TCR beta chain is from a study of T cell repertoires in cytomegalovirus infection. Study-wide context: Peptides in the study included HLA-C-restricted and HLA-B-restricted CMV epitopes. It can be stated that public TCR beta signatures indicated CMV infection as well as a matching HLA type.

TCRdb re-analysed the reads in MiXCR, keeping a single row per CDR3 protein. The table records about 570,000 distinct CDR3 sequences, 40% of them present only once. Germline V CDR1 and CDR2: SEHNR, FQNEAQ (reference sequence). The CDR3 spans 14 residues. V was pared by 1 base and J by 3 bases, with 9 bases between. This clonotype was recorded many times. Its specificity is unknown. This sequence originates from a human donor in good health (CMV status not recorded). Some clones in this sample may be carry-over from other donors' samples. Source: cultured PBMCs, taken from culture after CMV antigen stimulation. The chain has TRBV7-9 and TRBJ1-2; tentatively, D is TRBD1 (5 bases). CDR3 residues: CASSLGQGDYGYTF. Written as DNA, the CDR3 is TGTGCCAGCAGCTTAGGTCAGGGAGACTATGGCTACACCTTC.